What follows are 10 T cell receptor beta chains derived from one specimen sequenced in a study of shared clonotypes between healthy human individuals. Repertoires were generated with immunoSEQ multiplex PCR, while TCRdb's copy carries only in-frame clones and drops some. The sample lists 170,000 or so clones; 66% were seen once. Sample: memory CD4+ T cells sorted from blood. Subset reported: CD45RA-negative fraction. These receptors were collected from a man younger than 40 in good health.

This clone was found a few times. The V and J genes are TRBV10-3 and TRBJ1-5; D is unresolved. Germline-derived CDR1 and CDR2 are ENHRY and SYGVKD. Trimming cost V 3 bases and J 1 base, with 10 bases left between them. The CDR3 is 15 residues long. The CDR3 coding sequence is TGTGCCATCAGTGATAGCACCAACAGCAATCAGCCCCAGCATTTT. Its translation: CAISDSTNSNQPQHF.

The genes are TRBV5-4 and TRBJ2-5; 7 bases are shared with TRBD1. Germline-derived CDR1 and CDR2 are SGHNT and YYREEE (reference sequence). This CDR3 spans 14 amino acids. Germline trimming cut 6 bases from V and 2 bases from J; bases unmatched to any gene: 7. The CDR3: CASKDRARQETQYF. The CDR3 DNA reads TGTGCCAGCAAAGACAGGGCCAGGCAAGAGACCCAGTACTTC.

DNA for the CDR3: TGTGCCAGCGACAAGACTGGCGATGAGCAGTTCTTC. Translating gives CASDKTGDEQFF. The gene calls are TRBV2 and TRBJ2-1; no clear D. The CDR3 covers 12 residues. CDR1 SNHLY and CDR2 FYNNEI come from the germline V gene. Trimming left V 8 bases short and J 8 bases short, with 13 bases between.

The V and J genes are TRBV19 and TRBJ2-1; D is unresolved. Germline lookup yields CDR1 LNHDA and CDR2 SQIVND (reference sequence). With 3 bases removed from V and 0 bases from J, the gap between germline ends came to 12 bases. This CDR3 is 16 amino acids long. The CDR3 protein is CASSIRPSSSYNEQFF. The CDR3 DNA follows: TGTGCCAGTAGTATTAGACCATCGAGCTCCTACAATGAGCAGTTCTTC.

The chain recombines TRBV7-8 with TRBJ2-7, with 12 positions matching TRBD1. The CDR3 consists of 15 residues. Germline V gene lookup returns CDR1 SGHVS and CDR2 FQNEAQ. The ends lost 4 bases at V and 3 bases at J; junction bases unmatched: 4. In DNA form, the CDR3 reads TGTGCCAGCAGCTCGGGACAGGGGGCCATCTACGAGCAGTACTTC. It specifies CASSSGQGAIYEQYF.

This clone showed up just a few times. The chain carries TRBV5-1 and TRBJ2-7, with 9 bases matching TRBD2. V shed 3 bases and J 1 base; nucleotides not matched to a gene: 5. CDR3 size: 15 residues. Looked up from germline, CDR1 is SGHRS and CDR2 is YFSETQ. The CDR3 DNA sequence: TGCGCCAGCAGCTATAGCGGGAGTCGGTCCTACGAGCAGTACTTC. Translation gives CASSYSGSRSYEQYF. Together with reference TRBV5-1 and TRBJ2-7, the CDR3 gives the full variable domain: KAGVTQTPRYLIKTRGQQVTLSCSPISGHRSVSWYQQTPGQGLQFLFEYFSETQRNKGNFPGRFSGRQFSNSRSEMNVSTLELGDSALYLCASSYSGSRSYEQYFGPGTRLTVT.

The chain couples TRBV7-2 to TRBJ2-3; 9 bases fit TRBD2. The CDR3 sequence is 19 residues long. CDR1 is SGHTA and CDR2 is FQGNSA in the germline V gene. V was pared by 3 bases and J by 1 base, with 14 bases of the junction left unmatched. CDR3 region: CASSFTLAGYQSGTDTQYF. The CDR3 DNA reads TGTGCCAGCAGCTTCACGCTAGCGGGATATCAAAGTGGCACAGATACGCAGTATTTT.

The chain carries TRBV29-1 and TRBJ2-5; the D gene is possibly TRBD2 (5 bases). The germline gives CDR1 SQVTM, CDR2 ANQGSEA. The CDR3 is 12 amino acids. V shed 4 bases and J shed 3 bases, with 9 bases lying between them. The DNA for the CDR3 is TGCAGCGTTGCTAGCAGCGAAGAGACCCAGTACTTC. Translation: CSVASSEETQYF.

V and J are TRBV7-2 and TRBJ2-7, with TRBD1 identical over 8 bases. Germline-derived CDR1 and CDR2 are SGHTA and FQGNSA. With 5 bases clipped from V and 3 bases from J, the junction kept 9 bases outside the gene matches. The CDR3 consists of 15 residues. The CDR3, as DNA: TGTGCCAGCAGCCGCACAGGGGGAATTGGCTACGAGCAGTACTTC. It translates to CASSRTGGIGYEQYF.

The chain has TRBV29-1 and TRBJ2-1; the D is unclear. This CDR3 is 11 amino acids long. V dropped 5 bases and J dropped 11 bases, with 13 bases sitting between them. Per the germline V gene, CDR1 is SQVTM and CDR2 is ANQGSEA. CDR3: CSVMTVQKQFF. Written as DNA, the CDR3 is TGCAGCGTTATGACCGTCCAGAAGCAGTTCTTC.